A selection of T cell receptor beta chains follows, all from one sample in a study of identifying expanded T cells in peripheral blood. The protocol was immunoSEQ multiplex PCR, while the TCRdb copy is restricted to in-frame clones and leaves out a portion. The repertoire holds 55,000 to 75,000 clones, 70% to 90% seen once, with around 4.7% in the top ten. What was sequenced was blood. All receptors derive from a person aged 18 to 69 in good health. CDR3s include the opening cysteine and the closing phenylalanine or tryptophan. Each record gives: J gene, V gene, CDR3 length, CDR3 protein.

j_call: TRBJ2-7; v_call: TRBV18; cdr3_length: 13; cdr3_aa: CASSDTGGREQYF
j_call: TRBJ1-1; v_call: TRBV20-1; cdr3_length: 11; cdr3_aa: CSARGPTEAFF
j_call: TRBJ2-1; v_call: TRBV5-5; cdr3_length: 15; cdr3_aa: CASSTLAGVIDEQFF
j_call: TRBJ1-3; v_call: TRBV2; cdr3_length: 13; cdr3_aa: CASSGGGGNTIYF
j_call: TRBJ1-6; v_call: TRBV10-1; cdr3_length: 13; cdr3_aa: CASSDGDASPLHF
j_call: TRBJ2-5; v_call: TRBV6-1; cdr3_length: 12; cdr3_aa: CAIRRYQETQYF
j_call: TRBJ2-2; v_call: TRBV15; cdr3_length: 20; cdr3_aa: CATSRDPRRDPLVHTGELFF
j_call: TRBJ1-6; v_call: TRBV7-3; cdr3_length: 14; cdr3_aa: CASSLASLNSPLHF
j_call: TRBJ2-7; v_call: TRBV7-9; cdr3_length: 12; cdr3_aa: CASSPTSNEQYF
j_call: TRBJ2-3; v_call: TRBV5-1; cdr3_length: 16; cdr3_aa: CASSLATVAVTDTQYF
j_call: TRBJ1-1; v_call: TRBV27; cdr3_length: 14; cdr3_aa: CASSLSGVITEAFF
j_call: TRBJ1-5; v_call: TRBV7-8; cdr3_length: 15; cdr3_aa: CASSTTGKGSQPQHF
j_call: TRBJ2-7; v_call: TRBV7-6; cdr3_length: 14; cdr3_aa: CASSLGSPAYEQYF
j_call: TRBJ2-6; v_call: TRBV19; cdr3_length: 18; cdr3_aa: CASMRDRGRASGANVLTF
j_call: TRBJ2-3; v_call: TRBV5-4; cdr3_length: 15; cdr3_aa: CASSNRGRRHDTQYF
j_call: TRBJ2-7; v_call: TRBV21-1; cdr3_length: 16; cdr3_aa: CASSRGTGQGIYEQYF
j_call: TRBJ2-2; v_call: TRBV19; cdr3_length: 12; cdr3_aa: CASTQRGGELFF
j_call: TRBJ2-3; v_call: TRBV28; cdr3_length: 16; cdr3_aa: CASSPARDSNTDTQYF
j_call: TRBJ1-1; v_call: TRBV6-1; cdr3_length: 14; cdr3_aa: CASSPGPQNTEAFF
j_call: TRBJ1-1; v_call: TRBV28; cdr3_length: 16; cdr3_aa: CASSPRGPGFNTEAFF
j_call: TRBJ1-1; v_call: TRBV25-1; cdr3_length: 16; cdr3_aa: CASSESDAAMNTEAFF
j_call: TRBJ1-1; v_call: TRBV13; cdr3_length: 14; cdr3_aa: CASSRTGVQNEAFF
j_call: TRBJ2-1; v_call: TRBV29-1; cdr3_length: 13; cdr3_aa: CSVRSGSVYEQFF
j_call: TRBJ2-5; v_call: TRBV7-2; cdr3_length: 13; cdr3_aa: CASSFGQQETQYF
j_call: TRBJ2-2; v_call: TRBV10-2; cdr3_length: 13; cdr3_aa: CASSEASNGELFF
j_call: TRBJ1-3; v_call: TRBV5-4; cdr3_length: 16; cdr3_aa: CASSWGGSVSGNTIYF
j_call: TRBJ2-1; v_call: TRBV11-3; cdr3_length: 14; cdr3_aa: CASSLGQGAYEQFF
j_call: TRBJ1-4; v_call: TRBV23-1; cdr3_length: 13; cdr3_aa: CASSGQHNEKLFF
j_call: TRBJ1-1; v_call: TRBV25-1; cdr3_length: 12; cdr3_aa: CASSRLNTEAFF
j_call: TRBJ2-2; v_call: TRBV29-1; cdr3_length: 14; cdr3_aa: CSVEVEGGLGELFF
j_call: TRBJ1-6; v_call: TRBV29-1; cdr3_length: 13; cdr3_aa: CSARQSYNSPLHF
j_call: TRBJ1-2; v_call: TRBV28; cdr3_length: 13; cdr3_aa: CASRRDSHYGYTF
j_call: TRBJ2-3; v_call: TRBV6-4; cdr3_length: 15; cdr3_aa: CASSDYAGSTDTQYF
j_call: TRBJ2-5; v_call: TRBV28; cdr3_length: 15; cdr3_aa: CASSLGVATQETQYF
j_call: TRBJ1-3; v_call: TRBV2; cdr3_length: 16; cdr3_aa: CASSVQGAGSGNTIYF
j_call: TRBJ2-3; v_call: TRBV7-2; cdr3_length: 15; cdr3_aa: CASSFSPMVVDTQYF
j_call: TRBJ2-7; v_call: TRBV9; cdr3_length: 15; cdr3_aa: CASSRTDRGGYEQYF
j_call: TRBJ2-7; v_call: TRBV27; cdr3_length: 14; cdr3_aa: CASSPGLAADEQYF
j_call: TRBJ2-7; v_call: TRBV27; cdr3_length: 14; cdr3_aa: CASSIKSTGYEQYF
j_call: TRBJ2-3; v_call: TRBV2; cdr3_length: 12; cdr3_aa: CASSTNADTQYF
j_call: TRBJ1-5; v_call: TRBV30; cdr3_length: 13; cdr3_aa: CAWSGQGNQPQHF
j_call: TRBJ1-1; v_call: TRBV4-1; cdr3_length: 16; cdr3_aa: CASSQDGGTGFTEAFF
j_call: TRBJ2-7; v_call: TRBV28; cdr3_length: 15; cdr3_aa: CASSLRTSGGYEQYF
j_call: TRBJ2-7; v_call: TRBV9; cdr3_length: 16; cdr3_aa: CASSEGWGTATYEQYF
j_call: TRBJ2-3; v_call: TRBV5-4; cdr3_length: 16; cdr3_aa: CASSLRLAGISDTQYF
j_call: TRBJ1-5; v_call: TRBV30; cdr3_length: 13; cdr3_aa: CAFQGQDNQPQHF
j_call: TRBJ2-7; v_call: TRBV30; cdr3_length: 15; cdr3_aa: CAWSVRLAGAYEQYF
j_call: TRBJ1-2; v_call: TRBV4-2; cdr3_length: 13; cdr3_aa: CASSQTVNYGYTF
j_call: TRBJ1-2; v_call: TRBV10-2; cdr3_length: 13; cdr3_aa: CASSEGSPVGYTF
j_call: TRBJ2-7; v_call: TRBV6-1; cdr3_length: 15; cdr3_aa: CASRIRTGQAAEQYF
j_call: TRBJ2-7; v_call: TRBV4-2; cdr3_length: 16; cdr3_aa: CASSQNPSSGPYEQYF
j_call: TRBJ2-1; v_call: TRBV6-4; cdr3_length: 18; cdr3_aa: CASSEDGSGRRSHKVQFF
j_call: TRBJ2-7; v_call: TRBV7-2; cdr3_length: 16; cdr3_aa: CASSTTGTSVSYEQYF
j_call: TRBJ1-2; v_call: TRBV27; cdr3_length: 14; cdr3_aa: CASSFGFNDYGYTF